This T cell receptor gamma chain was found in a study of Vδ1+ human thymocytes. CDR1 is EGSTGY, CDR2 YDSYTSSV, per germline. The CDR3 is made up of 12 amino acids. The trim removed 2 bases at V and 6 bases at J, leaving 4 bases unmatched. The template was reverse-transcribed extracted RNA. CDR3 amplicons came from multiplex PCR with pooled V-gene forward and constant-region reverse primers. TCRdb reanalysed the multiplex PCR reads with CATT. The sample has over 25,000 gamma-chain clones; 20% to 25% are singletons. Whole-study findings and limits: Unlike peripheral blood Vdelta1+ controls, thymic delta-chain sequences included approximately 20% Vdelta2 and few Vdelta3. In the thymus, TRG and TRD repertoires looked highly polyclonal with Gaussian CDR3 lengths.

As concerns this clone: Its target is unknown. This could be a read error, since a much larger clone is one nucleotide away. The same CDR3 is also encoded by other DNA sequences in this sample.

The chain combines TRGV4 with TRGJ1 or TRGJ2. The sequencing input was Vdelta1+ gamma-delta thymocytes from the thymus. Subset here: FACS-sorted CD3+ TCRalphabeta- TCRVdelta1+ TCRVdelta2- thymocytes. The origin of this receptor is a boy under three years old who had congenital heart surgery. The DNA for the CDR3 is TGTGCCACCTGGGATGTTTTTTATAAGAAACTCTTT. It is translated as CATWDVFYKKLF.